Following are 14 T cell receptor beta chains from one sample sequenced in a study of cytomegalovirus exposure and HLA in healthy donors. Researchers ran the PCR with 60 Vbeta and 13 Jbeta primers. The data were produced by immunoSEQ multiplex PCR, yet TCRdb's version contains in-frame clones alone and is incomplete. The sample lists roughly 130,000 clones, approximately 74% occurring once. Sequenced input: PBMCs. The receptors derive from a middle-aged man in good health and CMV-seropositive.

CDR3 sequence (DNA): TGTGCCAGCAGCCTGGTGCGGGGGGGCTACACCTTC. As protein: CASSLVRGGYTF. The chain employs TRBV5-6 and TRBJ1-2; the D gene is possibly TRBD1 (5 bases). Trimming left V 4 bases short and J 8 bases short, with 12 bases between. CDR3 length: 12 amino acids. The germline CDR1 and CDR2 sequences are SGHDT and YYEEEE.

The chain couples TRBV4-1 to TRBJ1-6; 8 bases line up with TRBD1. Germline values: CDR1 MGHRA, CDR2 YSYEKL. Trimming removed 3 bases from V and 8 bases from J; junction bases left unmatched: 6. The CDR3 has 15 residues. The CDR3 is CASSHRGQGDSPLHF. The CDR3 DNA reads as TGCGCCAGCAGCCACCGCGGACAGGGAGATTCACCCCTCCACTTT.

The rearrangement joins TRBV6-5 to TRBJ1-2; D remains unclear. The CDR3 length is 12 residues. The germline CDR1 and CDR2 sequences are MNHEY and SVGAGI. V was trimmed by 4 bases and J by 8 bases, leaving 11 bases between them. The CDR3 loop reads CASSSGLGGYTF. CDR3 sequence (DNA): TGTGCCAGCAGTTCCGGACTGGGGGGCTACACCTTC.

The chain recombines TRBV4-2 with TRBJ1-3; D gene ambiguous. In germline, CDR1 is LGHNA, CDR2 YNFKEQ. The CDR3 spans 10 residues. V was clipped by 10 bases and J by 4 bases, with 5 bases between them. The CDR3 region has the DNA TGTGCCACCGGGGGAAACACCATATATTTT. This gives the protein CATGGNTIYF.

The chain carries TRBV5-8 and TRBJ1-1, with D uncertain. Germline loops: CDR1 SGHTS, CDR2 YDEGEE. Deletions cut 1 base from V and 1 base from J, with 14 bases between. The CDR3 loop spans 16 amino acids. CDR3 loop: CASSLRLVRRNTEAFF. The CDR3 coding sequence is TGTGCCAGCAGCTTGCGGCTCGTCAGGCGGAACACTGAAGCTTTCTTT.

The sample holds one count of this clone. The rearrangement links TRBV5-1 to TRBJ2-1, with a possible D match to TRBD1 (5 bases). Looked up from germline, CDR1 is SGHRS and CDR2 is YFSETQ. CDR3 length equals 14 residues. V was pared by 0 bases and J by 6 bases, with 10 bases between. The CDR3 bases are TGCGCCAGCAGCTTGGGGGGCCCGTTCAATGAGCAGTTCTTC. Amino acid sequence: CASSLGGPFNEQFF.

The J gene is TRBJ2-7, the V gene TRBV5-1; TRBD2 aligns across 10 bases. CDR3 length: 16 residues. V was pared by 3 bases and J by 2 bases, with 8 bases of the junction left unmatched. From germline, CDR1 is SGHRS and CDR2 YFSETQ. The CDR3 spells CASSYYTSGVTYEQYF. DNA for the CDR3: TGCGCCAGCAGCTATTACACTAGCGGGGTAACCTACGAGCAGTACTTC.

This clone was observed a handful of times. This rearrangement joins TRBV4-2 to TRBJ1-2; D is unresolved. The CDR3 is 14 residues long. The germline CDR1 and CDR2 sequences are LGHNA and YNFKEQ. V lost 0 bases and J 6 bases, leaving 11 bases between the germline ends. The CDR3: CASSQEFARDGYTF. CDR3 bases: TGTGCCAGCAGCCAAGAGTTTGCCCGGGATGGCTACACCTTC.

This chain uses TRBV9 with TRBJ2-7; 9 bases map to TRBD2. Unmatched junction bases numbered 12, after V lost 4 bases and J lost 7 bases. CDR1 and CDR2 from the germline V gene are SGDLS and YYNGEE. The CDR3 has 15 amino acids. Here the CDR3 reads CASSPRPSGIYEQYF. The CDR3 DNA reads TGTGCCAGCAGCCCACGCCCTAGCGGGATTTATGAGCAGTACTTC. Full variable domain (missing parts from reference TRBV9 and TRBJ2-7): DSGVTQTPKHLITATGQRVTLRCSPRSGDLSVYWYQQSLDQGLQFLIQYYNGEERAKGNILERFSAQQFPDLHSELNLSSLELGDSALYFCASSPRPSGIYEQYFGPGTRLTVT.

The chain is built from TRBV6-1 and TRBJ1-2; 9 nucleotides agree with TRBD1. CDR3 length: 13 residues. Germline assignment: CDR1 MNHNS and CDR2 SASEGT. V shed 7 bases, J shed 8 bases, and the junction held 8 bases outside the gene matches. CDR3 residues: CASIWDRAAGYTF. CDR3 DNA sequence: TGTGCCAGCATATGGGACAGGGCAGCGGGCTACACCTTC.

The gene calls are TRBV19 and TRBJ2-7; 8 nucleotides agree with TRBD1. The V gene end was trimmed by 4 bases and the J gene end by 3 bases; junction bases not matched to a gene: 8. Germline V gene data show CDR1 as LNHDA and CDR2 as SQIVND (reference sequence). The CDR3 consists of 15 residues. The CDR3 protein is CASSRAGQGGYEQYF. CDR3 sequence (DNA): TGTGCCAGTAGTAGAGCCGGACAGGGTGGCTACGAGCAGTACTTC.

This chain links TRBV6-1 with TRBJ1-4, with TRBD1 matching 9 bases. The germline gives CDR1 MNHNS, CDR2 SASEGT. The V segment lost 6 bases and the J segment 8 bases; nucleotides outside the gene matches: 4. The CDR3 totals 13 residues. The CDR3 reads CASRYRGREKLFF. CDR3 sequence (DNA): TGTGCCAGCAGGTACAGGGGGCGGGAAAAACTGTTTTTT.

The rearrangement joins TRBV6-5 to TRBJ1-2; D perhaps matches TRBD1 (6 bases). The CDR3 runs to 14 residues. The germline CDR1 and CDR2 sequences are MNHEY and SVGAGI. V dropped 0 bases and J dropped 8 bases, with 13 bases sitting between them. The CDR3 coding sequence is TGTGCCAGCAGTTACTCGGGGGCAAGTATCGGCTACACCTTC. Translated, it gives CASSYSGASIGYTF.

This clone was picked up a small number of times. The identical CDR3 is also encoded by other nucleotide sequences in the sample. This chain joins TRBV5-1 and TRBJ2-7, with TRBD1 identical over 8 bases. There are 14 residues in the CDR3. V was pared by 1 base and J by 4 bases, with 4 bases of the junction left unmatched. From germline, CDR1 is SGHRS and CDR2 YFSETQ. The CDR3 is CASSLRTGTYEQYF. CDR3 nucleotide sequence: TGCGCCAGCAGCTTGCGGACAGGGACGTACGAGCAGTACTTC.